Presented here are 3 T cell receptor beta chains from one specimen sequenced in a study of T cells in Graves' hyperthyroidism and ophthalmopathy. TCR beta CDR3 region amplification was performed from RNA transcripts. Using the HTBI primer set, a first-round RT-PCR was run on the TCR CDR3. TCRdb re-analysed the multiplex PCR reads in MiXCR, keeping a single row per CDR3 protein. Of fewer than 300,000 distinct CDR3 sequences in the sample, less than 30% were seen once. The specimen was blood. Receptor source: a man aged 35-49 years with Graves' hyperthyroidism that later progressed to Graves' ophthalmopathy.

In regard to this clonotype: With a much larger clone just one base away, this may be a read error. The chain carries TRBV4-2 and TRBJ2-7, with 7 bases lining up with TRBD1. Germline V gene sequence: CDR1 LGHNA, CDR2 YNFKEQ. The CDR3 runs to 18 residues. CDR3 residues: CVSSQQTVGQSSPYEQYF. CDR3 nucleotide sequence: TGTGTCAGCAGCCAACAGACGGTGGGACAGTCGTCCCCCTACGAGCAGTACTTC.

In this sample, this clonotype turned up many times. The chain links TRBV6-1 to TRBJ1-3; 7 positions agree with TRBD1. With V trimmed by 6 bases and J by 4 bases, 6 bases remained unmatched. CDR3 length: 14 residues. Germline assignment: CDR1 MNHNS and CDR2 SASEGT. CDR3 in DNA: TGTGCCAGCAGAGACAGGGTCGGAGGAAACACCATATATTTT. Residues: CASRDRVGGNTIYF.

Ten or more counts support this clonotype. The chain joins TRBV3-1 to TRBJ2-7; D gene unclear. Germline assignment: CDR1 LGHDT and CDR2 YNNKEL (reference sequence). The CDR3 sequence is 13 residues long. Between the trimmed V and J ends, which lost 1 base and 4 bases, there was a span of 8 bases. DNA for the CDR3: TGTGCCAGCAGCCAAGCAAGCCCTTACGAGCAGTACTTC. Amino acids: CASSQASPYEQYF.